These T cell receptor beta chains were read from a single sample in a study of a mutant IDH1 vaccine in newly diagnosed glioma. What these receptors recognize is not known. Data came from immunoSEQ multiplex PCR; TCRdb stores just in-frame clones and leaves some out. The data show about 56,000 clones, 87% seen once. Sequenced material: PBMCs, taken from a glioma patient whose treatment included an IDH1 peptide vaccine. Source of these receptors: a man in his forties or fifties with glioma. Each CDR3 is given with its conserved first and last residue. D genes are given only for firm matches. Expanded clones are given a class, and other clones once, few, many or no size at all.

J: TRBJ1-1; D: .; size: .; V: TRBV5-4; CDR3: CASSLVGTEAFF; DNA: TGTGCCAGCAGCTTGGTAGGGACAGAAGCTTTCTTT
J: TRBJ2-7; D: .; size: .; V: TRBV21-1; CDR3: CASSKNRHRGYF; DNA: TGTGCCAGCAGCAAAAATCGGCACAGAGGGTACTTC
J: TRBJ1-2; D: .; size: .; V: TRBV29-1; CDR3: CSVEETDGYTF; DNA: TGCAGCGTTGAAGAGACAGATGGCTACACCTTC
J: TRBJ1-3; D: TRBD1; size: .; V: TRBV9; CDR3: CASSTTGFSGNTIYF; DNA: TGTGCCAGCAGTACGACAGGGTTCTCTGGAAACACCATATATTTT
J: TRBJ2-1; D: TRBD2; size: .; V: TRBV28; CDR3: CASSRLAGGYNEQFF; DNA: TGTGCCAGCAGCAGATTAGCGGGAGGGTACAATGAGCAGTTCTTC
J: TRBJ2-7; D: .; size: .; V: TRBV4-2; CDR3: CASSQGDTSFSYEQYF; DNA: TGTGCCAGCAGCCAAGGGGACACATCATTTTCCTACGAGCAGTACTTC
J: TRBJ1-1; D: .; size: .; V: TRBV7-9; CDR3: CASSSTVPNTEAFF; DNA: TGTGCCAGCAGCTCGACGGTGCCGAACACTGAAGCTTTCTTT
J: TRBJ2-7; D: .; size: .; V: TRBV9; CDR3: CASSDTDIYEQYF; DNA: TGTGCCAGCAGCGACACGGACATCTACGAGCAGTACTTC
J: TRBJ1-1; D: TRBD1; size: .; V: TRBV7-9; CDR3: CASRYGTGAEAFF; DNA: TGTGCCAGCAGGTACGGGACAGGGGCGGAGGCTTTCTTT
J: TRBJ2-5; D: .; size: once; V: TRBV7-9; CDR3: CASSLVGIGETQYF; DNA: TGTGCCAGCAGCTTAGTCGGCATCGGAGAGACCCAGTACTTC
J: TRBJ2-7; D: .; size: .; V: TRBV4-1; CDR3: CASSPGDSAWGQYF; DNA: TGCGCCAGCAGCCCCGGGGACTCTGCTTGGGGGCAGTACTTC
J: TRBJ2-6; D: TRBD2; size: .; V: TRBV6-1; CDR3: CASSEGTSVSGANVLTF; DNA: TGTGCCAGCAGTGAAGGGACTAGCGTCTCTGGGGCCAACGTCCTGACTTTC
J: TRBJ2-5; D: TRBD1; size: .; V: TRBV5-1; CDR3: CASSLFGQGAETQYF; DNA: TGCGCCAGCAGCTTGTTCGGACAGGGGGCTGAGACCCAGTACTTC
J: TRBJ2-7; D: .; size: .; V: TRBV4-2; CDR3: CASSQDRDRSYEQYF; DNA: TGTGCCAGCAGCCAAGACCGAGACAGGTCCTACGAGCAGTACTTC
J: TRBJ2-5; D: .; size: .; V: TRBV7-2; CDR3: CASSTGEGSKTQYF; DNA: TGTGCCAGCAGCACAGGAGAAGGCTCGAAGACCCAGTACTTC
J: TRBJ2-7; D: TRBD1; size: .; V: TRBV29-1; CDR3: CSVVTGGVWEQYF; DNA: TGCAGCGTTGTGACAGGGGGCGTTTGGGAGCAGTACTTC
J: TRBJ2-7; D: TRBD1; size: .; V: TRBV9; CDR3: CASSVGTGGTYEQYF; DNA: TGTGCCAGCAGCGTAGGGACAGGGGGAACCTACGAGCAGTACTTC
J: TRBJ2-7; D: TRBD1; size: once; V: TRBV7-9; CDR3: CASAKGTGETPREQYF; DNA: TGTGCCAGCGCTAAGGGGACAGGGGAAACCCCTCGTGAGCAGTACTTC
J: TRBJ1-4; D: TRBD1; size: .; V: TRBV14; CDR3: CASSFSAGTGREKLFF; DNA: TGTGCCAGCAGTTTTTCCGCCGGGACAGGGCGGGAAAAACTGTTTTTT
J: TRBJ1-2; D: TRBD1; size: .; V: TRBV6-6; CDR3: CASSTTGEGDYGYTF; DNA: TGTGCCAGCAGTACTACAGGGGAGGGTGACTATGGCTACACCTTC
J: TRBJ2-7; D: .; size: .; V: TRBV28; CDR3: CASSRHRAGAYEQYF; DNA: TGTGCCAGCAGCCGCCACAGGGCCGGAGCCTACGAGCAGTACTTC
J: TRBJ2-3; D: .; size: .; V: TRBV5-6; CDR3: CASSFWAPSTDTQYF; DNA: TGTGCCAGCAGCTTTTGGGCCCCGAGCACAGATACGCAGTATTTT
J: TRBJ2-7; D: TRBD2; size: .; V: TRBV9; CDR3: CASSVGLADTYEQYF; DNA: TGTGCCAGCAGCGTGGGACTAGCGGATACCTACGAGCAGTACTTC
J: TRBJ2-1; D: .; size: .; V: TRBV5-6; CDR3: CASSLWGGGQFF; DNA: TGTGCCAGCAGCTTGTGGGGAGGAGGGCAGTTCTTC
J: TRBJ1-5; D: .; size: .; V: TRBV9; CDR3: CASSATGDSNQPQHF; DNA: TGTGCCAGCAGCGCTACAGGAGATAGCAATCAGCCCCAGCATTTT
J: TRBJ2-7; D: TRBD1; size: .; V: TRBV5-4; CDR3: CASRPTGTAYEQYF; DNA: TGTGCCAGCAGACCTACCGGGACAGCGTACGAGCAGTACTTC
J: TRBJ2-7; D: TRBD2; size: .; V: TRBV28; CDR3: CASLGTTLREQYF; DNA: TGTGCCAGCTTAGGGACTACGTTGCGCGAGCAGTACTTC
J: TRBJ2-5; D: .; size: .; V: TRBV2; CDR3: CASRAGSLKETQYF; DNA: TGTGCCAGCAGAGCCGGGAGTCTAAAAGAGACCCAGTACTTC
J: TRBJ1-2; D: .; size: .; V: TRBV6-6; CDR3: CASNKPGTGYTF; DNA: TGTGCCAGCAACAAACCGGGGACTGGCTACACCTTC
J: TRBJ2-7; D: .; size: .; V: TRBV10-2; CDR3: CASSVGGQLYEQYF; DNA: TGCGCCAGCAGTGTGGGGGGGCAACTATACGAGCAGTACTTC
J: TRBJ2-7; D: .; size: .; V: TRBV7-9; CDR3: CASSQGSGDEQYF; DNA: TGTGCCAGCAGCCAGGGATCGGGGGACGAGCAGTACTTC
J: TRBJ1-4; D: .; size: .; V: TRBV4-1; CDR3: CASSPATQGSGEKLFF; DNA: TGCGCCAGCAGCCCGGCCACCCAGGGGTCCGGTGAAAAACTGTTTTTT
J: TRBJ2-7; D: .; size: .; V: TRBV6-1; CDR3: CASSDGGQYEQYF; DNA: TGTGCCAGCAGTGATGGGGGCCAGTACGAGCAGTACTTC
J: TRBJ1-5; D: .; size: .; V: TRBV6-4; CDR3: CASSDSIGTGSNQPQHF; DNA: TGTGCCAGCAGTGACTCTATTGGGACGGGATCCAATCAGCCCCAGCATTTT
J: TRBJ2-1; D: .; size: .; V: TRBV6-1; CDR3: CASSLSDSSYNEQFF; DNA: TGTGCCAGCAGCCTCTCGGACTCCTCCTACAATGAGCAGTTCTTC
J: TRBJ1-5; D: TRBD1; size: .; V: TRBV27; CDR3: CASSFGQGASQPQHF; DNA: TGTGCCAGCAGTTTTGGGCAGGGGGCTAGTCAGCCCCAGCATTTT
J: TRBJ2-1; D: .; size: few; V: TRBV29-1; CDR3: CSGRVAGSSYNEQFF; DNA: TGCAGCGGGAGGGTAGCTGGGAGCTCCTACAATGAGCAGTTCTTC
J: TRBJ1-1; D: .; size: .; V: TRBV27; CDR3: CASSLEGEVNTEAFF; DNA: TGTGCCAGCAGTTTAGAGGGGGAGGTGAACACTGAAGCTTTCTTT
J: TRBJ1-4; D: .; size: medium-sized; V: TRBV6-5; CDR3: CASRWDTNEKLFF; DNA: TGTGCCAGCAGATGGGACACCAATGAAAAACTGTTTTTT
J: TRBJ2-3; D: .; size: .; V: TRBV4-1; CDR3: CASSQAEAPFRSYF; DNA: TGCGCCAGCAGCCAGGCGGAGGCCCCCTTTCGGTCGTATTTT
J: TRBJ1-1; D: .; size: .; V: TRBV5-4; CDR3: CASSLVGRRTEAFF; DNA: TGTGCCAGCAGCTTGGTGGGCAGACGCACTGAAGCTTTCTTT
J: TRBJ2-1; D: .; size: .; V: TRBV15; CDR3: CATSTRDFFERTREQFF; DNA: TGTGCCACCAGCACTCGAGACTTCTTCGAAAGGACGAGGGAGCAGTTCTTC
J: TRBJ2-7; D: .; size: few; V: TRBV7-2; CDR3: CASSFQGSLSQQYF; DNA: TGTGCCAGCAGCTTCCAGGGATCCCTCTCTCAGCAGTACTTC
J: TRBJ1-3; D: .; size: .; V: TRBV5-4; CDR3: CASSEGVSGNTIYF; DNA: TGTGCCAGCAGCGAAGGGGTCTCTGGAAACACCATATATTTT
J: TRBJ2-2; D: .; size: .; V: TRBV18; CDR3: CASSPGLLRNTGELFF; DNA: TGTGCCAGCTCACCTGGCCTACTTCGTAACACCGGGGAGCTGTTTTTT
J: TRBJ2-2; D: .; size: .; V: TRBV5-1; CDR3: CASSFLQTGELFF; DNA: TGCGCCAGCAGCTTCCTACAAACCGGGGAGCTGTTTTTT
J: TRBJ1-2; D: .; size: few; V: TRBV27; CDR3: CASSFQANYGYTF; DNA: TGTGCCAGCAGTTTCCAGGCTAACTATGGCTACACCTTC
J: TRBJ1-2; D: TRBD1; size: few; V: TRBV2; CDR3: CASSRDRGLYGYTF; DNA: TGTGCCAGCAGTAGGGACAGGGGCCTCTATGGCTACACCTTC
J: TRBJ2-1; D: .; size: .; V: TRBV15; CDR3: CATSRVLNEQFF; DNA: TGTGCCACCAGCAGAGTGCTCAATGAGCAGTTCTTC
J: TRBJ1-1; D: .; size: .; V: TRBV28; CDR3: CASFRITNRAEAFF; DNA: TGTGCCAGCTTCCGAATAACCAATAGGGCTGAAGCTTTCTTT
J: TRBJ2-7; D: .; size: .; V: TRBV15; CDR3: CATSTTGAGEQYF; DNA: TGTGCCACCAGCACTACAGGGGCGGGGGAGCAGTACTTC